The 5 T cell receptor beta chains given below trace back to one sample, sequenced in a study of CD8 T cells in ankylosing spondylitis. TCRdb recomputed calls from the 5' RACE reads with MiXCR, one row per CDR3 protein. Altogether 380,000 or so distinct CDR3 sequences are present, roughly 22% being singletons, with the ten largest covering about an eighth. Material: blood, either unsorted or a sorted T cell fraction (not recorded which). These receptors were obtained from a male donor with ankylosing spondylitis or in good health (not recorded which).

Only a few counts were recorded for this clonotype. The chain uses TRBV6-4 and TRBJ2-7, with D perhaps TRBD1 (6 bases). The V and J ends lost 5 bases and 5 bases respectively, with 19 bases between them. This CDR3 has 15 residues. Germline loops: CDR1 MRHNA, CDR2 SNTAGT. CDR3 in DNA: TGTGCCAGCAGTCACGGGACAAAGACCCTCCACGAGCAGTACTTC. This translates into CASSHGTKTLHEQYF.

This clonotype was counted only a few times. This rearrangement joins TRBV4-1 to TRBJ2-1; 11 bases line up with TRBD2. V lost 0 bases and J lost 4; bases outside the gene matches: 2. CDR1 is MGHRA and CDR2 is YSYEKL in the germline V gene. CDR3 length equals 16 residues. CDR3 DNA sequence: TGCGCCAGCAGCCAAGAGGGGACTAGCGGATACAATGAGCAGTTCTTC. The encoded protein is CASSQEGTSGYNEQFF.

This chain joins TRBV28 and TRBJ2-5; possibly TRBD2 for D (7 bases). There are 15 residues in the CDR3. The germline V gene encodes CDR1 MDHEN and CDR2 SYDVKM. The V gene lost 1 base and the J gene lost 4 bases, with 13 bases spanning the gap. The chain's CDR3 is CASSLSRRGGETQYF. As DNA, the CDR3 is TGTGCCAGCAGTTTATCCCGGAGGGGGGGAGAGACCCAGTACTTC. Variable domain in full (rest from reference TRBV28 and TRBJ2-5): DVKVTQSSRYLVKRTGEKVFLECVQDMDHENMFWYRQDPGLGLRLIYFSYDVKMKEKGDIPEGYSVSREKKERFSLILESASTNQTSMYLCASSLSRRGGETQYFGPGTRLLVL.

This clonotype has just a few counts. The rearrangement joins TRBV7-8 to TRBJ2-2; 8 positions agree with TRBD1. The V segment lost 3 bases and the J segment 7 bases; nucleotides outside the gene matches: 7. This CDR3 contains 15 residues. Germline values: CDR1 SGHVS, CDR2 FQNEAQ. Here the CDR3 DNA reads TGTGCCAGCAGCTTTCAGGGGGCGGGGAGCGGGGAGCTGTTTTTT. Residues: CASSFQGAGSGELFF.

This clonotype was counted between two and nine times. This chain joins TRBV12-3 or TRBV12-4 and TRBJ2-1; no firm D call. The CDR3 totals 13 residues. The V gene lost 1 base and the J gene lost 9 bases, with 10 bases spanning the gap. The CDR3: CASSLVVIGEQFF. The DNA for the CDR3 is TGTGCCAGCAGTTTAGTGGTGATAGGTGAGCAGTTCTTC.